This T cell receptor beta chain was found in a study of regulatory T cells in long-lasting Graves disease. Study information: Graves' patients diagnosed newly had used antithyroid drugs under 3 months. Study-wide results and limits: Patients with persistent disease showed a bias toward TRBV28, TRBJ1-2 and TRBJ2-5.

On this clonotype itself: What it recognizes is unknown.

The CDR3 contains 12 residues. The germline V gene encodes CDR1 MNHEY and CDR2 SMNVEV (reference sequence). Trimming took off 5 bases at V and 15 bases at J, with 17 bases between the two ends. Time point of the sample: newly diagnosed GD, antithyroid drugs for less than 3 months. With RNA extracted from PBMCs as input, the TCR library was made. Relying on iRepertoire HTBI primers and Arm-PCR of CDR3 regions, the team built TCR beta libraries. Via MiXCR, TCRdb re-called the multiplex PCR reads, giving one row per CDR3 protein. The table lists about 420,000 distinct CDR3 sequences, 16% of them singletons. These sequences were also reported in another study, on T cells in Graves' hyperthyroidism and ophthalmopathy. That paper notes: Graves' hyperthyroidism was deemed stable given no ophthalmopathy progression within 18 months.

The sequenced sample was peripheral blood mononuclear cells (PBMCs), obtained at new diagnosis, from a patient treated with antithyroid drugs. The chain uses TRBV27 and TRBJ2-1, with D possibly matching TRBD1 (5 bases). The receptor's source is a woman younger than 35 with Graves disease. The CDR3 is CASSPGLGRAFF. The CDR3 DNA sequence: TGTGCCAGCAGTCCCGGTTTGGGGCGAGCGTTCTTC.